What follows are 30 T cell receptor beta chains derived from one specimen sequenced in a study of identical twins. TCRdb re-called the 5' RACE reads through MiXCR, storing one row per CDR3 protein. The table lists hundreds of thousands of distinct CDR3 sequences, 6.1% of them singletons, with about 1.8% in the top ten. The sample consisted of naive T cells sorted from blood. Receptors were obtained from a man aged 18-30 years in good health.

This clonotype was recorded many times. V and J are TRBV12-3 or TRBV12-4 and TRBJ2-5, with 7 bases aligning to TRBD1. V was pared by 4 bases and J by 2 bases, with 1 base of the junction left unmatched. This CDR3 has 13 residues. The CDR3 DNA sequence: TGTGCCAGCAGTTCGACAGGGCAAGAGACCCAGTACTTC. It codes for CASSSTGQETQYF.

The sample holds many counts of this clonotype. This CDR3 reads CSAHPGHLTDTQYF. CDR3 DNA sequence: TGCAGTGCGCATCCGGGACACCTCACAGATACGCAGTATTTT. This chain joins TRBV20-1 and TRBJ2-3; D possibly corresponds to TRBD1 (6 bases). CDR3 length equals 14 residues. V lost 6 bases and J 2 bases, leaving 15 bases between the germline ends. The V gene's germline CDR1 is DFQATT and CDR2 SNEGSKA (reference sequence).

This clonotype has only a few counts. This chain joins TRBV20-1 and TRBJ1-3; TRBD1 is a possible D gene (5 bases). Deletions cut 0 bases from V and 5 bases from J, with 17 bases between. Germline loops: CDR1 DFQATT, CDR2 SNEGSKA (reference sequence). The CDR3 is 16 amino acids. CDR3 nucleotide sequence: TGCAGTGCTAGAGATGTCAGGGAAAGAGCTAGAAACACCATATATTTT. Translated: CSARDVRERARNTIYF.

This clonotype was counted at least ten times. The rearrangement links TRBV27 to TRBJ2-2; TRBD2 is a possible D gene (6 bases). This CDR3 has 16 residues. V was clipped by 1 base and J by 7 bases, with 16 bases between them. The germline V gene encodes CDR1 MNHEY and CDR2 SMNVEV (reference sequence). The CDR3 region has the DNA TGTGCCAGCAGTTTATTAACCGGGAGAAGGTACGGGGAGCTGTTTTTT. Its translation is CASSLLTGRRYGELFF.

Many counts were recorded for this clonotype. The chain joins TRBV15 to TRBJ2-1; D might be TRBD2 (5 bases). Trimming took 0 bases from V and 8 from J, leaving 20 bases between them. CDR1 and CDR2 from the germline V gene are LNHNV and YYDKDF (reference sequence). This CDR3 comprises 17 residues. The CDR3 loop reads CATSRDRRAGLMDEQFF. CDR3 DNA sequence: TGTGCCACCAGCAGAGATAGGCGTGCGGGTCTTATGGATGAGCAGTTCTTC.

This clonotype was counted many times. This sequence joins TRBV12-3 or TRBV12-4 and TRBJ1-4, with D uncertain. V dropped 5 bases and J dropped 12 bases, with 16 bases sitting between them. This CDR3 is 13 amino acids long. CDR3: CASSPRTRSQLFF. The DNA for the CDR3 is TGTGCCAGCAGTCCGAGGACCCGGTCCCAACTGTTTTTT.

This rearrangement joins TRBV15 to TRBJ2-3, with 11 bases identical to TRBD2. This CDR3 region has 17 residues. Germline V gives CDR1 LNHNV, CDR2 YYDKDF (reference sequence). The V segment lost 5 bases and the J segment 0 bases; nucleotides outside the gene matches: 7. The CDR3 loop is CATSSGRTSGSTDTQYF. The CDR3 nucleotides read TGTGCCACCAGCTCGGGAAGGACTAGCGGGAGCACAGATACGCAGTATTTT. Full variable domain (missing parts from reference TRBV15 and TRBJ2-3): DAMVIQNPRYQVTQFGKPVTLSCSQTLNHNVMYWYQQKSSQAPKLLFHYYDKDFNNEADTPDNFQSRRPNTSFCFLDIRSPGLGDTAMYLCATSSGRTSGSTDTQYFGPGTRLTVL.

This clonotype was seen more than once but under ten times. The J gene is TRBJ2-3, the V gene TRBV14; 8 bases are shared with TRBD2. Germline V gene lookup returns CDR1 SGHDN and CDR2 FVKESK. J was trimmed by 4 bases and V by 4 bases; bases with no gene match: 7. There are 15 residues in the CDR3. The DNA for the CDR3 is TGTGCCAGCAGCCCTGGAGCGGGAGCGGCAGATACGCAGTATTTT. This gives the protein CASSPGAGAADTQYF.

As DNA, the CDR3 is TGCGCCAGCAGCGATCAGGGTACTGAGCAGTTCTTC. This translates into CASSDQGTEQFF. The rearrangement uses TRBV5-1 and TRBJ2-1; possible D gene TRBD1, 5 bases. The germline CDR1 and CDR2 sequences are SGHRS and YFSETQ. The CDR3 has 12 residues. V was trimmed by 4 bases and J by 9 bases, leaving 11 bases between them.

This clonotype was counted only a few times. The chain couples TRBV7-8 to TRBJ2-1, with D uncertain. This CDR3 region has 14 residues. The germline V and J ends were trimmed by 0 bases and 10 bases, with 13 bases remaining between them. The germline V gene encodes CDR1 SGHVS and CDR2 FQNEAQ. This CDR3 reads CASSLAGGRQEQFF. CDR3 bases: TGTGCCAGCAGCTTAGCGGGCGGCAGGCAAGAGCAGTTCTTC.

This clonotype was detected a few times. The V call is TRBV6-1, the J call TRBJ2-7; 10 nucleotides agree with TRBD2. V was clipped by 3 bases and J by 5 bases; unmatched bases: 7. The germline V gene has CDR1 MNHNS and CDR2 SASEGT. This CDR3 has 15 residues. The CDR3 protein is CASSDPSGSPHEQYF. CDR3 coding DNA: TGTGCCAGCAGTGATCCTAGCGGGAGTCCCCACGAGCAGTACTTC.

The chain is built from TRBV5-1 and TRBJ2-7, with TRBD2 matching 16 bases. Germline loops: CDR1 SGHRS, CDR2 YFSETQ. The CDR3 is 16 residues long. J gave up 7 bases and V 4 bases, and 8 bases lay outside the gene matches. In DNA form, the CDR3 reads TGCGCCAGCAGCCCGGGACTAGCGGGAGGGCCCCAGGAGCAGTACGTC. Translated: CASSPGLAGGPQEQYV.

CDR3 sequence (DNA): TGTGCCAGCAGTTACGTGCACCTTGGACCCCTCCACTTT. Protein: CASSYVHLGPLHF. V gene TRBV6-5 combines with J gene TRBJ1-6; D is unresolved. This CDR3 spans 13 amino acids. The V and J ends lost 2 bases and 12 bases respectively, with 11 bases between them. The V gene's germline CDR1 is MNHEY and CDR2 SVGAGI.

This clonotype was seen a few times. CDR3 protein: CATSRTSQETQYF. As DNA, the CDR3 is TGTGCCACCAGCCGGACATCTCAAGAGACCCAGTACTTC. The rearrangement uses TRBV15 and TRBJ2-5, with a weak D call TRBD1 (5 bases). Trimming took 5 bases from V and 2 from J, leaving 9 bases between them. CDR1 and CDR2 (germline): LNHNV, YYDKDF (reference sequence). This CDR3 has 13 residues.

This clonotype has a handful of counts. The chain recombines TRBV3-1 with TRBJ2-5; D remains unclear. With 5 bases removed from V and 1 base from J, the gap between germline ends came to 14 bases. This CDR3 spans 15 amino acids. CDR1 is LGHDT and CDR2 is YNNKEL in the germline V gene (reference sequence). The CDR3 region is CASSFVGGIQETQYF. As DNA, the CDR3 is TGTGCCAGCAGCTTCGTCGGTGGAATCCAAGAGACCCAGTACTTC.

This clonotype was seen more than once but under ten times. In nucleotides, the CDR3 is TGTGCCAGCAGCCGCCTGGTAGAGCGGTATCAGCCCCAGCATTTT. Its protein product is CASSRLVERYQPQHF. This chain uses TRBV5-5 with TRBJ1-5; D unresolved. This CDR3 comprises 15 residues. Germline-derived CDR1 and CDR2 are SGHKS and YYEKEE (reference sequence). V was pared by 4 bases and J by 5 bases, with 16 bases between. The variable domain in full, completed from reference TRBV5-5 and TRBJ1-5, reads DAGVTQSPTHLIKTRGQQVTLRCSPISGHKSVSWYQQVLGQGPQFIFQYYEKEERGRGNFPDRFSARQFPNYSSELNVNALLLGDSALYLCASSRLVERYQPQHFGDGTRLSIL.

The sample holds many counts of this clonotype. V gene TRBV20-1 combines with J gene TRBJ1-6; D uncertain. The CDR3 runs to 16 residues. V was pared by 5 bases and J by 0 bases, with 14 bases between. Germline CDR1 and CDR2: DFQATT and SNEGSKA (reference sequence). CDR3 amino acids: CSAYDPRSSYNSPLHF. The CDR3 region has the DNA TGCAGTGCTTATGACCCACGTAGCTCCTATAATTCACCCCTCCACTTT.

This clonotype was found many times. At one of its ends the junction is not consistent with the germline gene, which may arise from a read error. The chain has TRBV12-3 or TRBV12-4 and TRBJ2-7; unclear D gene. The CDR3 sequence is 12 residues long. CDR3 protein: CASSLVAYEQYF. The CDR3 nucleotides read TGTGCCAGCAGCTTAGTGGCCTACGAGCAGTACTTC.

In this sample, this clonotype turned up a few times. J is TRBJ1-1 and V is TRBV20-1; D gene uncertain. CDR1 DFQATT and CDR2 SNEGSKA come from the germline V gene (reference sequence). Trimming stripped 0 bases from V and 5 bases from J, with 10 bases between. This CDR3 is 13 amino acids long. CDR3 DNA: TGCAGTGCTAGAGATCGTGCGGGGACTGAAGCTTTCTTT. Translating gives CSARDRAGTEAFF.

This sequence joins TRBV20-1 and TRBJ2-1; TRBD2 agrees at 9 bases. Per the germline V gene, CDR1 is DFQATT and CDR2 is SNEGSKA (reference sequence). V gave up 7 bases and J gave up 0 bases; unmatched junction bases: 4. The CDR3 contains 14 residues. Written as DNA, the CDR3 is TGCAGTGGGGATAGCGGGAGCTCCTACAATGAGCAGTTCTTC. This codes for CSGDSGSSYNEQFF.

This clonotype was recorded many times. The chain is built from TRBV5-6 and TRBJ1-1; D call uncertain. Germline V gives CDR1 SGHDT, CDR2 YYEEEE. V gave up 1 base and J gave up 7 bases, with 14 bases separating them. This CDR3 has 14 residues. The CDR3 spells CASSLMSSDREAFF. In DNA form, the CDR3 reads TGTGCCAGCAGCTTGATGTCCTCGGACCGTGAAGCTTTCTTT.

This clonotype was detected ten times or more. J is TRBJ1-3 and V is TRBV29-1; D uncertain. The V end lost 4 bases, the J end lost 0 bases, and 13 bases lay between the germline ends. This CDR3 contains 15 residues. Germline V gene lookup returns CDR1 SQVTM and CDR2 ANQGSEA. The CDR3 protein is CSVAHSLDSGNTIYF. DNA for the CDR3: TGCAGCGTTGCCCATTCCCTGGACTCTGGAAACACCATATATTTT.

The chain carries TRBV7-9 and TRBJ1-1; D unclear. The CDR3 totals 15 residues. V gave up 5 bases and J gave up 3 bases, with 16 bases separating them. Germline values: CDR1 SEHNR, CDR2 FQNEAQ (reference sequence). The CDR3 protein is CASSPGRVVDTEAFF. The CDR3 bases are TGTGCCAGCAGCCCTGGGAGGGTTGTTGACACTGAAGCTTTCTTT.

This clonotype has only a few counts. The rearrangement links TRBV7-2 to TRBJ2-3; the match to TRBD2 covers 8 bases. The CDR3 loop spans 17 amino acids. CDR1 SGHTA and CDR2 FQGNSA come from the germline V gene. V was clipped by 5 bases and J by 0 bases; unmatched bases: 10. The CDR3: CASSHGGGRTSTDTQYF. CDR3 DNA sequence: TGTGCCAGCAGCCACGGCGGCGGGAGGACAAGCACAGATACGCAGTATTTT.

This clonotype was counted at least ten times. The chain couples TRBV4-3 to TRBJ2-2, with 8 bases matching TRBD2. The CDR3 loop spans 15 amino acids. Germline-derived CDR1 and CDR2 are LGHNA and YSLEER. Trimming cost V 2 bases and J 1 base; bases outside gene matches: 0. The CDR3 sequence is CASSQTSGNTGELFF. In DNA form, the CDR3 reads TGCGCCAGCAGCCAAACTAGCGGGAACACCGGGGAGCTGTTTTTT.

This clonotype was picked up many times. The V call is TRBV12-3 or TRBV12-4, the J call TRBJ2-4; the D gene is possibly TRBD2 (6 bases). With 2 bases removed from V and 12 bases from J, the gap between germline ends came to 11 bases. The CDR3 extends over 12 amino acids. CDR3 protein: CASSLSGGTQYF. CDR3 in DNA: TGTGCCAGCAGTTTAAGCGGCGGGACTCAGTACTTC.

This clonotype was counted ten times or more. The chain recombines TRBV6-5 with TRBJ2-1; no clear D. This CDR3 is built from 12 residues. V was pared by 2 bases and J by 9 bases, with 8 bases between. Looked up from germline, CDR1 is MNHEY and CDR2 is SVGAGI. The CDR3 protein is CASSYVSGEQFF. The CDR3 DNA sequence: TGTGCCAGCAGTTACGTAAGTGGTGAGCAGTTCTTC.

This clonotype was seen at least ten times. V and J are TRBV12-3 or TRBV12-4 and TRBJ1-2, with 7 bases lining up with TRBD1. V was clipped by 10 bases and J by 6 bases; unmatched bases: 11. The CDR3 loop spans 13 amino acids. CDR3: CAIEDRPVDGYTF. For the CDR3, the DNA is TGTGCCATCGAGGACAGGCCCGTGGATGGCTACACCTTC.

This clonotype was found many times. The chain combines TRBV7-6 with TRBJ1-4; D not resolved. The CDR3 runs 15 residues. The V end was cut by 3 bases, the J end by 2 bases, with 10 bases between. Per germline, CDR1 SGHVS and CDR2 FNYEAQ. In nucleotides, the CDR3 is TGTGCCAGCAGCTTGTCCGGGCCGACTAATGAAAAACTGTTTTTT. Translation gives CASSLSGPTNEKLFF.

This clonotype was observed at least ten times. The chain employs TRBV5-1 and TRBJ2-2, with unresolved D. V dropped 4 bases and J dropped 7 bases, with 11 bases sitting between them. The CDR3 contains 13 residues. Germline loops: CDR1 SGHRS, CDR2 YFSETQ. The chain's CDR3 is CASSPSGGGELFF. The CDR3 DNA follows: TGCGCCAGCAGCCCGTCGGGTGGCGGGGAGCTGTTTTTT. The whole variable domain, filled in from reference TRBV5-1 and TRBJ2-2, reads KAGVTQTPRYLIKTRGQQVTLSCSPISGHRSVSWYQQTPGQGLQFLFEYFSETQRNKGNFPGRFSGRQFSNSRSEMNVSTLELGDSALYLCASSPSGGGELFFGEGSRLTVL.